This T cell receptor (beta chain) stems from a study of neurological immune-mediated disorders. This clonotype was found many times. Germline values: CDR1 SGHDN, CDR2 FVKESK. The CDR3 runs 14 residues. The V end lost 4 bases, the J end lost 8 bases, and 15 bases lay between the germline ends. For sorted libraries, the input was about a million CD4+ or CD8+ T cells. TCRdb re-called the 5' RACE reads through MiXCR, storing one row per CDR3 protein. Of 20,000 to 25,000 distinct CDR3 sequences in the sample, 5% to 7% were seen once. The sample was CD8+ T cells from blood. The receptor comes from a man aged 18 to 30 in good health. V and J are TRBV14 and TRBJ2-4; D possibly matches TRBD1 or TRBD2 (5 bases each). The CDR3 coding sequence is TGTGCCAGCAGCCGGGCCGGGACCTCGGACATTCAGTACTTC. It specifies CASSRAGTSDIQYF.